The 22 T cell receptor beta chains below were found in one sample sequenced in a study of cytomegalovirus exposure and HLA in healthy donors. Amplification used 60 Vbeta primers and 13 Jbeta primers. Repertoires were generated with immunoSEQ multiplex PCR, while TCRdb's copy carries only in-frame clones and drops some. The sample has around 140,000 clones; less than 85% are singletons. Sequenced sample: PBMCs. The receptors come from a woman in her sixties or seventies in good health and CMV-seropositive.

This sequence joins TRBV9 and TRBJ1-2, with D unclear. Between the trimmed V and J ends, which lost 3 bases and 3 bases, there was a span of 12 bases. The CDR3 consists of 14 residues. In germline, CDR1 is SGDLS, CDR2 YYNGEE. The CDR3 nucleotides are TGTGCCAGCAGCGCAGAGGTGGGAGACTATGGCTACACCTTC. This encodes CASSAEVGDYGYTF.

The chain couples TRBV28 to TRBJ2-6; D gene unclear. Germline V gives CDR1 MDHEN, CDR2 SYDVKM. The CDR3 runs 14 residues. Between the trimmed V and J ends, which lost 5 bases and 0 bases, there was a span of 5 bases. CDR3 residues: CASSPGSGANVLTF. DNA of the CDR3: TGTGCCAGCAGTCCCGGCTCTGGGGCCAACGTCCTGACTTTC.

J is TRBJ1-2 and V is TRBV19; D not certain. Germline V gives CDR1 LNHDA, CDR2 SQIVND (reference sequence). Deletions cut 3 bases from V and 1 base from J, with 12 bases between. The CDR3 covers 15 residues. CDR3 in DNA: TGTGCCAGTAGTATCTCGGACTCTAATAACTATGGCTACACCTTC. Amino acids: CASSISDSNNYGYTF.

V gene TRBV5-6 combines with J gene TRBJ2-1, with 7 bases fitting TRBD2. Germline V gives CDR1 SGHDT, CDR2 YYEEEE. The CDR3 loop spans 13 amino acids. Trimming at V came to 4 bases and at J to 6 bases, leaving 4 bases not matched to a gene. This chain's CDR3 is CASSPGLVNEQFF. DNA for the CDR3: TGTGCCAGCAGCCCAGGACTAGTCAATGAGCAGTTCTTC. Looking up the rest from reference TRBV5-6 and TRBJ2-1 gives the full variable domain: DAGVTQSPTHLIKTRGQQVTLRCSPKSGHDTVSWYQQALGQGPQFIFQYYEEEERQRGNFPDRFSGHQFPNYSSELNVNALLLGDSALYLCASSPGLVNEQFFGPGTRLTVL.

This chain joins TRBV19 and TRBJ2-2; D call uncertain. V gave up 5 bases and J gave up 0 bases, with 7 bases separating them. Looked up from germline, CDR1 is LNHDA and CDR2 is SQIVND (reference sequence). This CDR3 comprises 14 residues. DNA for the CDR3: TGTGCCAGTAGTGTCGTATCGAACACCGGGGAGCTGTTTTTT. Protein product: CASSVVSNTGELFF.

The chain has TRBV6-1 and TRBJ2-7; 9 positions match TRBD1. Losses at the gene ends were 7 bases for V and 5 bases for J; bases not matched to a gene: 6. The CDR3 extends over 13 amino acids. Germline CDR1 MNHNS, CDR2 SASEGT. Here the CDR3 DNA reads TGTGCCAGCATCCGGGACAGGGTCAACGAGCAGTACTTC. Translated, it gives CASIRDRVNEQYF.

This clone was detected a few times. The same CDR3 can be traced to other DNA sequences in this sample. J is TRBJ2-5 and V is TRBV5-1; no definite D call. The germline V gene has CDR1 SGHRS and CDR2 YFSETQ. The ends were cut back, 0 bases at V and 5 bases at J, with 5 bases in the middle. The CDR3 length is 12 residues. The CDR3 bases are TGCGCCAGCAGCTTGGCCGGGGAGACCCAGTACTTC. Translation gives CASSLAGETQYF. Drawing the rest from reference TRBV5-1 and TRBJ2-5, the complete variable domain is KAGVTQTPRYLIKTRGQQVTLSCSPISGHRSVSWYQQTPGQGLQFLFEYFSETQRNKGNFPGRFSGRQFSNSRSEMNVSTLELGDSALYLCASSLAGETQYFGPGTRLLVL.

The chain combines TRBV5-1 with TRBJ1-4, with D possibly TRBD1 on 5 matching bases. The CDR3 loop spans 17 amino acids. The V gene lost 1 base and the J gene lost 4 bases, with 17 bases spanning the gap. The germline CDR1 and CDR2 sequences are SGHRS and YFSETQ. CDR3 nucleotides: TGCGCCAGCAGCTTGTTTTGGGCGGGACGGAATAATGAAAAACTGTTTTTT. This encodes CASSLFWAGRNNEKLFF.

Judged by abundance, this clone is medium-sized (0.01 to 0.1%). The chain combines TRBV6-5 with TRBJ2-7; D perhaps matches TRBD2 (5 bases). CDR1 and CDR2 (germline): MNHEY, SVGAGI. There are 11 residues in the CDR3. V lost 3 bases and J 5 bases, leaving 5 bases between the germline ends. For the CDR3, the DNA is TGTGCCAGCAGTTATAGCGACGAGCAGTACTTC. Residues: CASSYSDEQYF.

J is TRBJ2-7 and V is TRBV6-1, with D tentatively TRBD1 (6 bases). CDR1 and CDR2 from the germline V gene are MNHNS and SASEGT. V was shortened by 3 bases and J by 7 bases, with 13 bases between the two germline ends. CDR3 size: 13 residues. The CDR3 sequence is CASSDNRAGEQYF. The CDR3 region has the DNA TGTGCCAGCAGTGACAACAGGGCCGGGGAGCAGTACTTC.

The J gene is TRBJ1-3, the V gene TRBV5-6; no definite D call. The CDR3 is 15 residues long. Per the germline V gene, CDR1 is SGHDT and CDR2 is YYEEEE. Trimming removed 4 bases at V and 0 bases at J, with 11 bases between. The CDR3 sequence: CASSPTASSGNTIYF. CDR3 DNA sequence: TGTGCCAGCAGCCCTACAGCCAGCTCTGGAAACACCATATATTTT.

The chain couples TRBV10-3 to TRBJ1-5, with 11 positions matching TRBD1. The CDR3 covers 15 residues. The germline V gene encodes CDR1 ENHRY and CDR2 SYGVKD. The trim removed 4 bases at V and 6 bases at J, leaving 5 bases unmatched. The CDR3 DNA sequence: TGTGCCATCAGTGCCGGACAGGGGGCAAGTCAGCCCCAGCATTTT. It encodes CAISAGQGASQPQHF.

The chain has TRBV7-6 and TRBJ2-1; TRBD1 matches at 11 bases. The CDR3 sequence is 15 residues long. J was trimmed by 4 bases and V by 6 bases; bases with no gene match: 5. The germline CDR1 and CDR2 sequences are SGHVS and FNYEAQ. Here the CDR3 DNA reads TGTGCCAGCAGTTCGGGACAGGGGGGATACAATGAGCAGTTCTTC. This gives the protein CASSSGQGGYNEQFF.

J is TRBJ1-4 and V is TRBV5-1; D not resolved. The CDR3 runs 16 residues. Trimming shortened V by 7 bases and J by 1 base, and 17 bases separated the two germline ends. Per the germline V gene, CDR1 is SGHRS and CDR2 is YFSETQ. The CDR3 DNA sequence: TGCGCCAGCCGCACGGGGTATGGCGGAACTAATGAAAAACTGTTTTTT. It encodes CASRTGYGGTNEKLFF.

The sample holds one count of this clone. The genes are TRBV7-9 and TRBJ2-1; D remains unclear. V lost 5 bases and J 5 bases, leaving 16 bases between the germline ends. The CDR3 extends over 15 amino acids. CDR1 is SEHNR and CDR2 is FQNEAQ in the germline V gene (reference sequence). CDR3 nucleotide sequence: TGTGCCAGCAGCAATCAGGCGCTACTCGACAATGAGCAGTTCTTC. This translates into CASSNQALLDNEQFF.

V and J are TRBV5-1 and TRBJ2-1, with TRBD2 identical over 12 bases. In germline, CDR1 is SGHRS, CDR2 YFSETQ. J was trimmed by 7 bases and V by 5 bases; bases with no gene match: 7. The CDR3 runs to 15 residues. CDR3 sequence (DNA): TGCGCCAGCAGTAGGACTAGCGGGAATGTTAATGAGCAGTTCTTC. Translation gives CASSRTSGNVNEQFF.

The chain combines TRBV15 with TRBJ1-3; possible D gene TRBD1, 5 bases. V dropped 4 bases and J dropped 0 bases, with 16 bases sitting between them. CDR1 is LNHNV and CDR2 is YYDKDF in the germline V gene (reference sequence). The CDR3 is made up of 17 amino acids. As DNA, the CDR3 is TGTGCCACCAGCAAGAGGCAGGGTGGACACTCTGGAAACACCATATATTTT. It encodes CATSKRQGGHSGNTIYF.

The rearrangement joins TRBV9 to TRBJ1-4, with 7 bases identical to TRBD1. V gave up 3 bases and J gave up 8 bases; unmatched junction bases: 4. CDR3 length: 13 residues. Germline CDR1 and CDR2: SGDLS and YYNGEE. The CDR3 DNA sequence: TGTGCCAGCAGCGCAGGGGGAAGGGAAAAACTGTTTTTT. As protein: CASSAGGREKLFF.

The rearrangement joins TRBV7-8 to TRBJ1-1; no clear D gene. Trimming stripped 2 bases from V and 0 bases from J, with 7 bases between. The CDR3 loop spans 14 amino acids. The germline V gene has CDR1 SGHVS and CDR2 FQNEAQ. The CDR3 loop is CASSLKTLNTEAFF. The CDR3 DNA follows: TGTGCCAGCAGCTTAAAGACATTGAACACTGAAGCTTTCTTT. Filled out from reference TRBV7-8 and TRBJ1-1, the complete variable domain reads GAGVSQSPRYKVAKRGQDVALRCDPISGHVSLFWYQQALGQGPEFLTYFQNEAQLDKSGLPSDRFFAERPEGSVSTLKIQRTQQEDSAVYLCASSLKTLNTEAFFGQGTRLTVV.

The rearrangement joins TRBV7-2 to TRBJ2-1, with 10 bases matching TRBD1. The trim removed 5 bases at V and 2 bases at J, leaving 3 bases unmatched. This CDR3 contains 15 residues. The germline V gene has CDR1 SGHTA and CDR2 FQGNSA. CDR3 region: CASSLGQGPYNEQFF. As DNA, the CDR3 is TGTGCCAGCAGCCTGGGACAGGGGCCCTACAATGAGCAGTTCTTC.

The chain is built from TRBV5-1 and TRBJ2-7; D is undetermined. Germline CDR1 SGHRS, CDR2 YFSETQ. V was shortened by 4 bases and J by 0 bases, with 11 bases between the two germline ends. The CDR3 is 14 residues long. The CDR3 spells CASSRSGSSYEQYF. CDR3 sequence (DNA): TGCGCCAGCAGCCGGTCCGGGTCCTCCTACGAGCAGTACTTC.

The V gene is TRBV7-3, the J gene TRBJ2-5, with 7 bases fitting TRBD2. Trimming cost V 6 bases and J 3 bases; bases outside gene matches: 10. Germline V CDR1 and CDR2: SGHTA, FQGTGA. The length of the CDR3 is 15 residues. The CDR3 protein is CASRKNGRSEETQYF. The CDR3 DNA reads TGTGCCAGCAGAAAGAACGGGAGGAGCGAAGAGACCCAGTACTTC. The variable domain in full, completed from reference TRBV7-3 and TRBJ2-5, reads GAGVSQTPSNKVTEKGKYVELRCDPISGHTALYWYRQSLGQGPEFLIYFQGTGAADDSGLPNDRFFAVRPEGSVSTLKIQRTERGDSAVYLCASRKNGRSEETQYFGPGTRLLVL.